This T cell receptor beta chain derives from a study of OX40 agonist ivuxolimab in advanced cancers. Profiling relied on immunoSEQ multiplex PCR, and the TCRdb table lists in-frame clones only, not all of them. The table records 55,000 to 75,000 clones, over 75% of them present only once. The material was CD4+ or CD8+ T cells sorted from blood, obtained in a trial of the OX40 agonist ivuxolimab. The receptor was derived from an adult with an advanced solid tumor such as melanoma, head and neck, liver or kidney cancer.

The CDR3 spells CAISGGTGGEQETQYF. The CDR3 DNA sequence: TGTGCCATCAGTGGCGGGACAGGGGGGGAACAAGAGACCCAGTACTTC. V gene TRBV10-3 combines with J gene TRBJ2-5; TRBD1 matches 11 bases. This CDR3 is built from 16 residues. The germline V gene has CDR1 ENHRY and CDR2 SYGVKD. The trim removed 4 bases at V and 2 bases at J, leaving 6 bases unmatched.